These 24 T cell receptor beta chains were all obtained from the same sample, sequenced in a study of T cells in Graves' hyperthyroidism and ophthalmopathy. Amplification of TCR beta CDR3 regions used RNA as the template. TCR CDR3 underwent first-round RT-PCR with the HTBI primer set. One entry per CDR3 protein results from TCRdb running MiXCR on the multiplex PCR reads. The table includes around 250,000 distinct CDR3 sequences, roughly 14% detected once. The material sequenced was blood. The receptors come from a woman aged 35 to 49 with Graves' hyperthyroidism that later progressed to Graves' ophthalmopathy.

Many counts were recorded for this clonotype. This chain connects TRBV5-1 to TRBJ1-5, with 7 bases matching TRBD1. Trimming at V came to 4 bases and at J to 4 bases, leaving 5 bases not matched to a gene. The CDR3 runs 14 residues. Germline V gene data show CDR1 as SGHRS and CDR2 as YFSETQ. Here the CDR3 DNA reads TGCGCCAGCAGCCCAGGGACAGCGAATCAGCCCCAGCATTTT. Amino acid sequence: CASSPGTANQPQHF.

This clonotype has ten or more counts. This chain links TRBV10-3 with TRBJ2-5; 7 bases match TRBD2. Trimming at V came to 5 bases and at J to 4 bases, leaving 7 bases not matched to a gene. CDR3 size: 14 residues. Germline values: CDR1 ENHRY, CDR2 SYGVKD. Here the CDR3 DNA reads TGTGCCATCAGTCCAGCGGGATCGGCAGAGACCCAGTACTTC. It translates to CAISPAGSAETQYF.

This rearrangement joins TRBV28 to TRBJ2-5, with D perhaps TRBD1 or TRBD2 (5 bases each). Trimming took 5 bases from V and 5 from J, leaving 15 bases between them. The CDR3 loop spans 14 amino acids. Germline CDR1 reads MDHEN; CDR2 reads SYDVKM. In DNA, the CDR3 is TGTGCCAGCAGTCCTTCTGGGGGTTTGGAGACCCAGTACTTC. It codes for CASSPSGGLETQYF.

Many counts were recorded for this clonotype. V usage is TRBV11-2 and J usage is TRBJ2-7; a possible D gene is TRBD2 (5 bases). CDR3 size: 15 residues. Germline-derived CDR1 and CDR2 are SGHAT and FQNNGV. V lost 0 bases and J lost 5, with 14 bases in between. The CDR3 loop reads CASSLERAGWDEQYF. CDR3 sequence (DNA): TGTGCCAGCAGCTTAGAGAGGGCCGGGTGGGACGAGCAGTACTTC.

The chain has TRBV27 and TRBJ2-7; the D is unclear. V gave up 8 bases and J gave up 6 bases, with 20 bases separating them. The CDR3 spans 14 residues. Germline CDR1 is MNHEY and CDR2 is SMNVEV (reference sequence). The CDR3 DNA is TGTGCCAGCGGAACAGTCCCCCGAACGGCCGAGCAGTACTTC. Translated, it gives CASGTVPRTAEQYF.

This clonotype was recorded at least ten times. The CDR3 DNA is TGTGCCAGCAGTTCCCTGACTAGCGGGAGATCGTACAATGAGCAGTTCTTC. Amino acids: CASSSLTSGRSYNEQFF. The rearrangement links TRBV6-1 to TRBJ2-1; 12 nucleotides line up with TRBD2. CDR3 length equals 17 residues. V dropped 5 bases and J dropped 4; count of bases not matched to a gene: 9. CDR1 MNHNS and CDR2 SASEGT come from the germline V gene.

This clonotype was seen many times. The chain uses TRBV12-3 or TRBV12-4 and TRBJ1-6; a possible D gene is TRBD1 (5 bases). This CDR3 has 12 residues. The V gene lost 4 bases and the J gene lost 10 bases, with 8 bases spanning the gap. CDR3 region: CASSSGNSPLHF. Here the CDR3 DNA reads TGTGCCAGCAGTTCAGGGAACTCACCCCTCCACTTT.

This clonotype was detected ten times or more. As DNA, the CDR3 is TGTGCCAGCAGTTTAACGGGGGAAGGAGGCGAGCAGTTCTTC. It encodes CASSLTGEGGEQFF. The chain employs TRBV28 and TRBJ2-1; a weak D match, TRBD2 (6 bases). The V end lost 2 bases, the J end lost 10 bases, and 15 bases lay between the germline ends. The CDR3 is 14 amino acids. Germline V gene lookup returns CDR1 MDHEN and CDR2 SYDVKM.

The chain recombines TRBV4-2 with TRBJ1-5; tentatively, D is TRBD1 (5 bases). The CDR3 is made up of 14 amino acids. CDR1 and CDR2 from the germline V gene are LGHNA and YNFKEQ. V lost 1 base and J lost 7, with 11 bases in between. CDR3 nucleotide sequence: TGTGCCAGCAGCCAAGCCCATGGGGACCAGCCCCAGCATTTT. It specifies CASSQAHGDQPQHF.

In this sample, this clonotype turned up many times. The chain carries TRBV12-3 or TRBV12-4 and TRBJ1-1; TRBD1 aligns across 7 bases. The CDR3 extends over 16 amino acids. V trimming: 3 bases; J trimming: 4 bases; junction bases outside the gene matches: 11. Here the CDR3 reads CASSLNRGRLGTEAFF. In nucleotides, the CDR3 is TGTGCCAGCAGTTTGAACAGGGGCCGGTTAGGCACTGAAGCTTTCTTT.

This clonotype has a count of ten or more. The chain couples TRBV5-1 to TRBJ2-7, with D possibly being TRBD2 (6 bases). Trimming removed 6 bases at V and 0 bases at J, with 13 bases between. CDR1 is SGHRS, CDR2 YFSETQ, per germline. The CDR3 covers 14 residues. CDR3 sequence: CASTPLGGSYEQYF. CDR3 sequence (DNA): TGCGCCAGCACCCCTCTCGGGGGCTCCTACGAGCAGTACTTC. Complete variable domain (other parts from reference TRBV5-1 and TRBJ2-7): KAGVTQTPRYLIKTRGQQVTLSCSPISGHRSVSWYQQTPGQGLQFLFEYFSETQRNKGNFPGRFSGRQFSNSRSEMNVSTLELGDSALYLCASTPLGGSYEQYFGPGTRLTVT.

The chain couples TRBV2 to TRBJ1-2; D possibly corresponds to TRBD1 (5 bases). In germline, CDR1 is SNHLY, CDR2 FYNNEI. The ends were cut back, 2 bases at V and 7 bases at J, with 8 bases in the middle. This CDR3 has 12 residues. The CDR3 nucleotides are TGTGCCAGCAGTGAATTGGGGGGTGGCTACACCTTC. It codes for CASSELGGGYTF.

This clonotype appeared many times. The rearrangement joins TRBV2 to TRBJ1-3, with a possible D match to TRBD1 (5 bases). CDR3 length: 15 residues. V lost 4 bases to trimming and J lost 2 bases, with 12 bases between them. Germline values: CDR1 SNHLY, CDR2 FYNNEI. The CDR3 reads CASSGEGVPGNTIYF. DNA of the CDR3: TGTGCCAGCAGTGGCGAAGGGGTTCCTGGAAACACCATATATTTT.

This clonotype has a count of ten or more. The chain employs TRBV12-3 or TRBV12-4 and TRBJ1-3; D is unclear. Trimming pared 3 bases from V and 4 bases from J, leaving 4 bases between. CDR3 length: 12 residues. DNA of the CDR3: TGTGCCAGCAGTTTCGGGGGAAACACCATATATTTT. It translates to CASSFGGNTIYF.

This clonotype occurred many times. This chain joins TRBV11-2 and TRBJ2-7, with D maybe TRBD1 (6 bases). Per the germline V gene, CDR1 is SGHAT and CDR2 is FQNNGV. CDR3 size: 16 residues. The ends were cut back, 1 base at V and 3 bases at J, with 16 bases in the middle. The CDR3: CASSLGGHGTVYEQYF. In nucleotides, the CDR3 is TGTGCCAGCAGCTTAGGGGGGCATGGGACGGTCTACGAGCAGTACTTC.

This clonotype was seen at least ten times. This chain joins TRBV7-8 and TRBJ1-5; D perhaps matches TRBD1 (5 bases). CDR1 and CDR2 from the germline V gene are SGHVS and FQNEAQ. The V end was cut by 1 base, the J end by 9 bases, with 16 bases between. The CDR3 has 15 amino acids. CDR3 DNA: TGTGCCAGCAGCTTAGAGGCAGGGACCTTTCGGCCCCAGCATTTT. Translating gives CASSLEAGTFRPQHF.

This clonotype was detected ten times or more. V gene TRBV3-1 combines with J gene TRBJ1-5, with a possible D match to TRBD1 (5 bases). Germline CDR1 and CDR2: LGHDT and YNNKEL (reference sequence). V gave up 3 bases and J gave up 7 bases, with 13 bases separating them. The CDR3 sequence is 14 residues long. The CDR3 nucleotides are TGTGCCAGCAGCCACGGGAGAGGGGACCAGCCCCAGCATTTT. Amino acid sequence: CASSHGRGDQPQHF.

This clonotype was observed at least ten times. The chain employs TRBV3-1 and TRBJ2-5, with 8 bases that match TRBD2. Trimming cost V 4 bases and J 3 bases; bases outside gene matches: 1. CDR1 LGHDT and CDR2 YNNKEL come from the germline V gene (reference sequence). This CDR3 region has 13 residues. CDR3 loop: CASSPGLEETQYF. For the CDR3, the DNA is TGTGCCAGCAGCCCGGGACTAGAAGAGACCCAGTACTTC.

This clonotype was counted many times. The V call is TRBV25-1, the J call TRBJ1-1; D not certain. This CDR3 is 15 amino acids long. Trimming removed 4 bases from V and 5 bases from J, with 17 bases in between. The germline V gene encodes CDR1 MGHDK and CDR2 SYGVNS. CDR3 in amino acids: CASSGETLFETEAFF. In DNA, the CDR3 is TGTGCCAGCAGTGGGGAGACACTCTTCGAAACTGAAGCTTTCTTT.

This chain uses TRBV5-1 with TRBJ2-2; 9 bases are a match to TRBD2. The CDR3 consists of 15 residues. Trimming cost V 2 bases and J 6 bases; bases outside gene matches: 5. Per the germline V gene, CDR1 is SGHRS and CDR2 is YFSETQ. The CDR3 is CASSLSVAGAGELFF. The CDR3 nucleotides read TGCGCCAGCAGCTTATCGGTAGCGGGGGCCGGGGAGCTGTTTTTT.

Note on this clonotype: An end of the junction differs from the germline gene, which may be a read error. This sequence joins TRBV28 and TRBJ2-2, with no clear D. Germline lookup yields CDR1 MDHEN and CDR2 SYDVKM. The CDR3 has 15 residues. The CDR3 sequence: CASSFLSLNIGELFF. The CDR3 DNA reads TGTGCCAGCAGTTTTCTCTCCCTGAACATCGGGGAGCTGTTTTTT.

This clonotype was counted many times. The CDR3 DNA follows: TGTGCCAGCAGCTTCGGGACTAACTACAATGAGCAGTTCTTC. It is translated as CASSFGTNYNEQFF. The chain combines TRBV11-3 with TRBJ2-1, with 7 nucleotides matching TRBD2. V shed 3 bases and J 3 bases; nucleotides not matched to a gene: 2. CDR1 is SGHNT, CDR2 YENEEA, per germline. This CDR3 contains 14 residues.

This clonotype was counted ten times or more. This chain connects TRBV4-2 to TRBJ2-2; D is unresolved. The V gene lost 0 bases and the J gene lost 7 bases, with 12 bases spanning the gap. Per the germline V gene, CDR1 is LGHNA and CDR2 is YNFKEQ. This CDR3 comprises 15 residues. The CDR3 DNA reads as TGTGCCAGCAGCCAAGATTTTGTGTTAGACGGGGAGCTGTTTTTT. It translates to CASSQDFVLDGELFF.

This clonotype has a count of ten or more. V usage is TRBV7-8 and J usage is TRBJ2-1, with 15 bases lining up with TRBD2. CDR3 length equals 17 residues. Germline CDR1 and CDR2: SGHVS and FQNEAQ. After removal of 1 base from V and 7 bases from J, the junction contained 5 bases not matched to a gene. The CDR3 DNA follows: TGTGCCAGCAGCTTAGTCACCGGGACTAGCGGGAGGAATGAGCAGTTCTTC. Residues: CASSLVTGTSGRNEQFF.